This is a list of T cell receptor beta chains from one sample in a study of shared clonotypes between healthy human individuals. The data were produced by immunoSEQ multiplex PCR, yet TCRdb's version contains in-frame clones alone and is incomplete. This table holds nearly 1,000,000 clones, over 75% found once. Sample: memory CD4+ T cells sorted from blood. Every receptor here comes from a man younger than 35 in good health. CDR3s include the opening cysteine and the closing phenylalanine or tryptophan. D genes are given only for firm matches. Clone size is shown for a subset of rows, as once, few, many or a class of expanded clone.

clone_size	v_call	j_call	d_call	cdr3_aa	cdr3_nt
.	TRBV20-1	TRBJ1-5	.	CSASDGQPQHF	TGCAGTGCTTCGGACGGTCAGCCCCAGCATTTT
.	TRBV19	TRBJ1-2	TRBD1	CASRYRGRLDYTF	TGTGCCAGTAGATACAGGGGGCGTCTCGACTACACCTTC
.	TRBV5-6	TRBJ2-7	TRBD2	CASSLETSGASYEQYF	TGTGCCAGCAGCTTGGAAACTAGCGGGGCATCCTACGAGCAGTACTTC
.	TRBV27	TRBJ1-1	.	CASSRRGGGTEAFF	TGTGCCAGCAGTCGCCGTGGGGGGGGGACTGAAGCTTTCTTT
.	TRBV5-5	TRBJ2-5	.	CASRLEGAPGTQYF	TGTGCCAGCAGACTGGAGGGGGCCCCAGGGACCCAGTACTTC
.	TRBV5-4	TRBJ1-2	.	CASSRDTSGYTF	TGTGCCAGCAGCCGAGACACGAGTGGCTACACCTTC
many	TRBV29-1	TRBJ2-7	TRBD2	CSVLTGTSGGAYEQYF	TGCAGCGTCCTGACCGGGACTAGCGGGGGGGCCTACGAGCAGTACTTC
.	TRBV10-3	TRBJ2-1	TRBD1	CAIKGQGSYNEQFF	TGTGCCATCAAAGGACAGGGTTCCTACAATGAACAGTTCTTC
.	TRBV5-6	TRBJ2-3	.	CASSLGSRGATDTQYF	TGTGCCAGCAGCTTGGGATCCAGGGGGGCCACAGATACGCAGTATTTT
.	TRBV11-2	TRBJ1-1	.	CASSQSRVNTEAFF	TGTGCCAGCAGCCAAAGCAGGGTGAACACTGAAGCTTTCTTT
.	TRBV11-3	TRBJ2-1	TRBD2	CASSLAGGPHNEQFF	TGTGCCAGCAGCTTAGCGGGAGGGCCCCACAATGAGCAGTTCTTC
.	TRBV5-1	TRBJ1-1	.	CASSLGGGGQIEAFF	TGCGCCAGCAGCCTGGGCGGTGGGGGACAAATTGAAGCTTTCTTT
.	TRBV4-2	TRBJ2-5	.	CASSQDGTREVETQYF	TGTGCCAGCAGCCAAGATGGCACCAGGGAGGTAGAGACCCAGTACTTC
.	TRBV7-9	TRBJ1-4	.	CASSAEGRGGEKLFF	TGTGCCAGCAGCGCCGAGGGGAGAGGGGGTGAAAAACTGTTTTTT
.	TRBV28	TRBJ2-7	TRBD1	CASSTPGQLYEQYF	TGTGCCAGCAGCACCCCGGGACAGCTCTACGAGCAGTACTTC
.	TRBV5-1	TRBJ1-1	TRBD1	CASSRGQGDTEAFF	TGCGCCAGCAGCCGGGGACAGGGGGACACTGAAGCTTTCTTT
.	TRBV29-1	TRBJ2-1	TRBD2	CSAGTSGRSDEQFF	TGCAGCGCAGGGACTAGCGGGAGAAGCGATGAGCAGTTCTTC
.	TRBV30	TRBJ1-3	.	CAWTGLSGNTIYF	TGTGCCTGGACCGGGCTCTCTGGAAACACCATATATTTT
.	TRBV6-5	TRBJ2-3	.	CASCRLLEDTQYF	TGTGCCAGCTGCCGACTACTAGAAGATACGCAGTATTTT
.	TRBV5-4	TRBJ2-5	.	CASSLEGREETQYF	TGTGCCAGCAGCTTGGAGGGCAGGGAGGAGACCCAGTACTTC
once	TRBV20-1	TRBJ2-4	.	CSAARGNIQYF	TGCAGTGCTGCAAGAGGAAACATTCAGTACTTC
few	TRBV25-1	TRBJ1-2	TRBD1	CASSEGQGTLGYTF	TGTGCCAGCAGTGAGGGACAGGGGACTCTTGGCTACACCTTC
.	TRBV7-2	TRBJ2-2	.	CASSTGTTNTGELFF	TGTGCCAGCAGTACAGGGACGACGAACACCGGGGAGCTGTTTTTT
many	TRBV5-1	TRBJ2-1	.	CASSSGTGNNEQFF	TGCGCCAGCAGCTCGGGGACCGGAAACAATGAGCAGTTCTTC
.	TRBV15	TRBJ1-6	TRBD1	CATSTFWTGSNSPLHF	TGTGCCACCAGCACCTTCTGGACAGGTTCTAATTCTCCGCTCCACTTT
once	TRBV30	TRBJ2-7	.	CAWSPPVGYEQYF	TGTGCCTGGAGTCCCCCAGTGGGGTACGAGCAGTACTTC
.	TRBV6-5	TRBJ1-1	.	CASSSPGGEAFF	TGTGCCAGCAGTTCCCCGGGGGGTGAAGCTTTCTTT
.	TRBV5-1	TRBJ2-3	TRBD2	CASSLVSSGRKDTQYF	TGCGCCAGCAGCTTGGTGTCTAGCGGGCGGAAAGATACGCAGTATTTT
.	TRBV10-2	TRBJ2-7	TRBD1	CASSSGQGISYEQYF	TGCGCCAGCAGTTCGGGACAGGGGATCTCCTACGAGCAGTACTTC
many	TRBV27	TRBJ2-3	.	CASSLTALTDTQYF	TGTGCCAGCAGCCTGACGGCTTTGACAGATACGCAGTATTTT
.	TRBV2	TRBJ1-6	.	CASMPDGAASSPLHF	TGTGCCAGCATGCCGGACGGGGCCGCTAGCTCACCCCTCCACTTT
.	TRBV21-1	TRBJ2-5	.	CASSKDNQKKETQYF	TGTGCCAGCAGCAAAGATAACCAAAAGAAAGAGACCCAGTACTTC
.	TRBV18	TRBJ1-2	TRBD1	CASSPTDRSYGYTF	TGTGCCAGCTCACCCACGGACAGGTCATATGGCTACACCTTC
.	TRBV23-1	TRBJ2-7	.	CASSQLRDTYAYEQYF	TGCGCCAGCAGTCAATTGAGGGACACTTACGCCTACGAGCAGTACTTC
.	TRBV5-1	TRBJ1-6	.	CASSLPGPGNSPLHF	TGCGCCAGCAGCTTACCTGGACCCGGCAATTCACCCCTCCACTTT
once	TRBV29-1	TRBJ2-5	.	CSLTVMETQYF	TGCAGCCTGACCGTGATGGAGACCCAGTACTTC
.	TRBV5-6	TRBJ1-1	TRBD1	CASSRQGLNTEAFF	TGTGCCAGCAGCCGACAGGGACTGAACACTGAAGCTTTCTTT
.	TRBV6-9	TRBJ1-2	.	CASSPEGTGFSRHGYTF	TGTGCCAGCAGCCCGGAGGGGACTGGCTTTTCGCGACACGGCTACACCTTC
.	TRBV19	TRBJ2-5	.	CASSIDGGSGETQYF	TGTGCCAGTAGTATAGACGGAGGGAGTGGAGAGACCCAGTACTTC
.	TRBV7-2	TRBJ1-3	.	CASSPPGGPGNTIYF	TGTGCCAGCAGCCCCCCCGGGGGGCCGGGAAACACCATATATTTT
.	TRBV6-6	TRBJ1-4	.	CASSRLTGLREKLFF	TGTGCCAGCAGTAGGCTCACGGGGTTACGGGAAAAACTGTTTTTT